The 19 T cell receptor beta chains reported below all come from one sample, sequenced in a study of blood T cell repertoires in COVID-19. Produced via immunoSEQ multiplex PCR; TCRdb's table is partial and in-frame only. The sample records roughly 240,000 clones, roughly 88% being singletons. What was sequenced was PBMCs or T cells enriched from blood (not recorded which). The receptors derive from a woman aged 45-65 years who had recovered from COVID-19.

The V gene is TRBV7-2, the J gene TRBJ2-5, with 7 positions matching TRBD1. In germline, CDR1 is SGHTA, CDR2 FQGNSA. J was trimmed by 2 bases and V by 7 bases; bases with no gene match: 7. This CDR3 is built from 14 residues. In nucleotides, the CDR3 is TGTGCCAGCACGTACCCGGGACAGCAAGAGACCCAGTACTTC. It encodes CASTYPGQQETQYF.

This chain links TRBV6-4 with TRBJ2-2, with TRBD2 matching over 7 bases. Germline V gives CDR1 MRHNA, CDR2 SNTAGT. This CDR3 is built from 15 residues. The trim removed 8 bases at V and 3 bases at J, leaving 9 bases unmatched. CDR3 DNA: TGTGCCAGCGTTCCGTATGCGGGGGACACCGGGGAGCTGTTTTTT. This translates into CASVPYAGDTGELFF.

The chain links TRBV7-2 to TRBJ1-4, with a tentative D call TRBD1 (6 bases). V was trimmed by 6 bases and J by 0 bases, leaving 11 bases between them. This CDR3 comprises 15 residues. Germline V lookup: CDR1 SGHTA, CDR2 FQGNSA. The CDR3: CASRRTVATNEKLFF. Here the CDR3 DNA reads TGTGCCAGCAGGCGGACAGTTGCAACTAATGAAAAACTGTTTTTT.

The chain employs TRBV6-1 and TRBJ1-5; a possible D gene is TRBD1 (5 bases). The CDR3 runs 18 residues. The V end was cut by 4 bases, the J end by 0 bases, with 19 bases between. Germline loops: CDR1 MNHNS, CDR2 SASEGT. DNA of the CDR3: TGTGCCAGCAGTGGGAGGGGTGGGGGATTGATTAGCAATCAGCCCCAGCATTTT. It is translated as CASSGRGGGLISNQPQHF.

This clone was observed a handful of times. The chain employs TRBV5-5 and TRBJ2-7, with D unresolved. The CDR3 has 14 residues. The germline V gene encodes CDR1 SGHKS and CDR2 YYEKEE (reference sequence). Trimming took 1 base from V and 2 from J, leaving 10 bases between them. Written as DNA, the CDR3 is TGTGCCAGCAGCTTGCAACAGAGAACCTACGAGCAGTACTTC. This codes for CASSLQQRTYEQYF.

The chain employs TRBV29-1 and TRBJ1-1; no firm D call. The CDR3 consists of 14 residues. The germline V gene has CDR1 SQVTM and CDR2 ANQGSEA. The V and J ends lost 6 bases and 3 bases respectively, with 17 bases between them. CDR3 sequence reads: CSVKTREAYTEAFF. The CDR3 DNA reads TGCAGCGTGAAGACCCGGGAGGCGTACACTGAAGCTTTCTTT.

This chain uses TRBV11-3 with TRBJ1-2, with D unclear. The CDR3 is 14 amino acids. V lost 5 bases to trimming and J lost 4 bases, with 14 bases between them. Germline-derived CDR1 and CDR2 are SGHNT and YENEEA. This chain's CDR3 is CASSLEGVGYGYTF. The CDR3 region has the DNA TGTGCCAGCAGCCTTGAGGGTGTGGGCTATGGCTACACCTTC.

V usage is TRBV2 and J usage is TRBJ2-7; 7 bases align to TRBD1. Germline loops: CDR1 SNHLY, CDR2 FYNNEI. J gave up 2 bases and V 6 bases, and 1 base lay outside the gene matches. The CDR3 is 12 amino acids. The CDR3 here is CASRTGPYEQYF. CDR3 coding DNA: TGTGCCAGCAGGACAGGGCCCTACGAGCAGTACTTC.

The chain couples TRBV27 to TRBJ2-1; TRBD2 might be the D (5 bases). The CDR3 is made up of 15 amino acids. The V end lost 6 bases, the J end lost 12 bases, and 24 bases lay between the germline ends. Germline lookup yields CDR1 MNHEY and CDR2 SMNVEV (reference sequence). The CDR3 DNA is TGTGCCAGCAGCACCAGCCCCGGACTGTATGAAGTGCAGTTCTTC. Amino acid sequence: CASSTSPGLYEVQFF.

The CDR3 spells CASSLQRTGFVNTEAFF. CDR3 bases: TGTGCCAGCAGCCTACAACGGACAGGATTTGTGAACACTGAAGCTTTCTTT. This rearrangement joins TRBV5-6 to TRBJ1-1, with 7 bases identical to TRBD1. This CDR3 region has 17 residues. The germline CDR1 and CDR2 sequences are SGHDT and YYEEEE. V dropped 4 bases and J dropped 0; count of bases not matched to a gene: 12.

This clone was counted only a few times. The chain has TRBV19 and TRBJ2-1; 12 bases fit TRBD2. This CDR3 contains 17 residues. With V trimmed by 3 bases and J by 9 bases, 12 bases remained unmatched. In germline, CDR1 is LNHDA, CDR2 SQIVND (reference sequence). The CDR3: CASSMGTTSGRTLEQFF. Written as DNA, the CDR3 is TGTGCCAGTAGTATGGGGACCACTAGCGGGAGGACCCTTGAGCAGTTCTTC.

This clone was observed a single time. This chain links TRBV3-1 (or the pseudogene TRBV3-2) with TRBJ2-1, with D possibly TRBD1 on 8 matching bases. Germline CDR1 is LGHDT and CDR2 is YNNKEL (reference sequence). V lost 7 bases and J 9 bases, leaving 22 bases between the germline ends. The length of the CDR3 is 15 residues. CDR3 in amino acids: CASTTGGGPVTEQFF. The CDR3 nucleotides read TGTGCCAGCACCACAGGGGGAGGGCCGGTAACTGAGCAGTTCTTC.

This sequence joins TRBV4-3 and TRBJ1-2; 7 bases are shared with TRBD1. Germline trimming cut 0 bases from V and 8 bases from J; bases unmatched to any gene: 9. Per germline, CDR1 LGHNA and CDR2 YSLEER. There are 15 residues in the CDR3. CDR3 coding DNA: TGCGCCAGCAGCCAAGACTGGGCAGGGGGTTGGGGCTACACCTTC. As protein: CASSQDWAGGWGYTF.

The rearrangement links TRBV19 to TRBJ2-7; TRBD2 aligns across 13 bases. Germline V lookup: CDR1 LNHDA, CDR2 SQIVND (reference sequence). The CDR3 loop spans 15 amino acids. Trimming at V came to 4 bases and at J to 4 bases, leaving 4 bases not matched to a gene. The CDR3 loop reads CASSTGTSGKYEQYF. CDR3 nucleotide sequence: TGTGCCAGTAGTACCGGGACTAGCGGGAAGTACGAGCAGTACTTC.

This chain joins TRBV5-1 and TRBJ2-4; 7 nucleotides line up with TRBD2. Germline V CDR1 and CDR2: SGHRS, YFSETQ. The CDR3 consists of 17 residues. V shed 4 bases and J 0 bases; nucleotides not matched to a gene: 10. The CDR3 sequence: CASSLEAGVEAKNIQYF. CDR3 DNA sequence: TGCGCCAGCAGCCTGGAGGCGGGGGTGGAAGCCAAAAACATTCAGTACTTC.

The V gene is TRBV27, the J gene TRBJ2-2; TRBD2 matches at 11 bases. The CDR3 spans 16 residues. Germline V CDR1 and CDR2: MNHEY, SMNVEV (reference sequence). With 4 bases clipped from V and 7 bases from J, the junction kept 8 bases outside the gene matches. The CDR3 DNA sequence: TGTGCCAGCAGTTATTATAGCGGGGGGGCTGGCGGGGAGCTGTTTTTT. It codes for CASSYYSGGAGGELFF.

V gene TRBV7-9 combines with J gene TRBJ1-5; 11 bases align to TRBD1. J gave up 7 bases and V 1 base, and 9 bases lay outside the gene matches. This CDR3 has 17 amino acids. The germline V gene encodes CDR1 SEHNR and CDR2 FQNEAQ (reference sequence). The CDR3 coding sequence is TGTGCCAGCAGCTTAGATGGACAGGGGGCCTTACTGCAGCCCCAGCATTTT. The encoded protein is CASSLDGQGALLQPQHF.

This sequence joins TRBV6-4 and TRBJ1-6; D is perhaps TRBD1 (5 bases). Germline V lookup: CDR1 MRHNA, CDR2 SNTAGT. Trimming cost V 6 bases and J 0 bases, with 9 bases left between them. This CDR3 contains 15 residues. The CDR3 loop reads CASRQASSYNSPLHF. The CDR3 DNA reads TGTGCCAGCAGACAGGCGAGCTCCTATAATTCACCCCTCCACTTT.

This rearrangement joins TRBV27 to TRBJ1-6; D is ambiguous. Trimming cost V 5 bases and J 6 bases, with 8 bases left between them. CDR1 is MNHEY and CDR2 is SMNVEV in the germline V gene (reference sequence). The CDR3 has 13 amino acids. The CDR3 DNA is TGTGCCAGCAGTCCATACAGTAATTCACCCCTCCACTTT. It translates to CASSPYSNSPLHF.